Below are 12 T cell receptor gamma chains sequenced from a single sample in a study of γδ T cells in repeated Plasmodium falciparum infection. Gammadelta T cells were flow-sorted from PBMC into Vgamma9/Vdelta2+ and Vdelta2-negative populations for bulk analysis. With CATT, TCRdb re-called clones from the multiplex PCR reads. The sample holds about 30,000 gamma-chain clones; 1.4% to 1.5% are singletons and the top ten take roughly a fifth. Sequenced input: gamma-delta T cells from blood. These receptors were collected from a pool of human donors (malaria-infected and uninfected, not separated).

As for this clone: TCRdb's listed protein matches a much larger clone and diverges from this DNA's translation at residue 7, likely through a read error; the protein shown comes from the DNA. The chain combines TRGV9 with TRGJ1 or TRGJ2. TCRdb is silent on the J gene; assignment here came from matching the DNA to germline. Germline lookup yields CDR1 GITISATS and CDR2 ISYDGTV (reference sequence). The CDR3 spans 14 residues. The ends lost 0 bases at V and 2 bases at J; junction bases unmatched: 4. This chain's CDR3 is CALWEVRHYYKKLF. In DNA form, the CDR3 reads TGTGCCTTGTGGGAGGTGAGACATTATTATAAGAAACTCTTT.

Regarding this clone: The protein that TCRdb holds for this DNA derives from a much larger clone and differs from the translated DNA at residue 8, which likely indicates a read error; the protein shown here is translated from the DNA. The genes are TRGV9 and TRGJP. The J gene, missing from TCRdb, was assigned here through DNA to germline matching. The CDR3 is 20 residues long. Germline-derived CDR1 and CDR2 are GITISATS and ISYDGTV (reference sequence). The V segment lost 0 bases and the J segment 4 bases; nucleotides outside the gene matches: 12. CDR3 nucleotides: TGTGCCTTGTGGGAGGTGGACACCGGTCCACAAGAGTTGGGCAAAAAAATCAAGGTATTT. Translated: CALWEVDTGPQELGKKIKVF.

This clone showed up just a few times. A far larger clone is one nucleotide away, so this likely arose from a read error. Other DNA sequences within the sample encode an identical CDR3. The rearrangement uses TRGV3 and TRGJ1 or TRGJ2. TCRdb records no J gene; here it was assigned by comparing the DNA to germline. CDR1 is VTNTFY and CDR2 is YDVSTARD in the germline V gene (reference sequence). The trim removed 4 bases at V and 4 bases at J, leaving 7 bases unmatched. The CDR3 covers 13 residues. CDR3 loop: CATWEILYYKKLF. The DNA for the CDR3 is TGTGCCACCTGGGAAATTCTATATTATAAGAAACTCTTT.

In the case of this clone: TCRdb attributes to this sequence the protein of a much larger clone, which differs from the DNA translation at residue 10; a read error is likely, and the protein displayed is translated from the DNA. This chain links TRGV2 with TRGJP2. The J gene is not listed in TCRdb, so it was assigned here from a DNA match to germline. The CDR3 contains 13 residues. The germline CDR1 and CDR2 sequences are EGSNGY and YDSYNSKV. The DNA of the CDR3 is TGTGCCACCTTTCGATTAAGTGATTGGACCAAGACGTTT. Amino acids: CATFRLSDWTKTF.

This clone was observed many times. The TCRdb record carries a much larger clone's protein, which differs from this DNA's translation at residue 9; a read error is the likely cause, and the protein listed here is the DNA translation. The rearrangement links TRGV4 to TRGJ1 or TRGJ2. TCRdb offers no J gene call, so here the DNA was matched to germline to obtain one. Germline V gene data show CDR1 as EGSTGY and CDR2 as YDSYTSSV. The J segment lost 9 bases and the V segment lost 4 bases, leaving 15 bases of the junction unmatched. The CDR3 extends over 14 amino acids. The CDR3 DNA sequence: TGTGCCACCTGGGACGGGAGGGGGCGTGGTAAGAAACTCTTT. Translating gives CATWDGRGRGKKLF.

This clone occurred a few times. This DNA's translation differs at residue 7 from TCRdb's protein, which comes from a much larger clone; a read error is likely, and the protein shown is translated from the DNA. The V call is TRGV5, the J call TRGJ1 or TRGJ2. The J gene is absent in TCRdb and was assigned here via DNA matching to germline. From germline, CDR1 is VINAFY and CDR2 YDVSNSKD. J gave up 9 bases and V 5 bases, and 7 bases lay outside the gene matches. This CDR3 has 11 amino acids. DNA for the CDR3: TGTGCCACCTGGGGGGATAGTAAGAAACTCTTT. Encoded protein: CATWGDSKKLF.

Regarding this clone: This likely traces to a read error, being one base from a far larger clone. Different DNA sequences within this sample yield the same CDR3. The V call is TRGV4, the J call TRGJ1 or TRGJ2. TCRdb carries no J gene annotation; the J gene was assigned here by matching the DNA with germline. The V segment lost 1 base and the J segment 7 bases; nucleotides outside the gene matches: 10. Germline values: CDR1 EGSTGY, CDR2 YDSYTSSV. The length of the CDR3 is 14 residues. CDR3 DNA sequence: TGTGCCACCTGGGATGGTCGACGGGACTATAAGAAACTCTTT. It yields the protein CATWDGRRDYKKLF.

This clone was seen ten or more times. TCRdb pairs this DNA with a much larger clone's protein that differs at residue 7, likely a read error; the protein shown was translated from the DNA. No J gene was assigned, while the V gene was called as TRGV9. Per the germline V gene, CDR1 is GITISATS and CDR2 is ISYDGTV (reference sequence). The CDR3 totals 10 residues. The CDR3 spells CALWEVVKLF. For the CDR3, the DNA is TGTGCCTTGTGGGAGGTGGTCAAACTCTTT.

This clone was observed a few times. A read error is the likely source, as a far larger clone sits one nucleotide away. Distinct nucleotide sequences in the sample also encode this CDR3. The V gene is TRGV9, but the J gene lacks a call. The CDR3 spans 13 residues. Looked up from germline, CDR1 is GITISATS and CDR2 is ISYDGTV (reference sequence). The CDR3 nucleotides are TGTGCCTTGTGGGAGTCACATTATTATAAGAAACTTTTT. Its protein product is CALWESHYYKKLF.

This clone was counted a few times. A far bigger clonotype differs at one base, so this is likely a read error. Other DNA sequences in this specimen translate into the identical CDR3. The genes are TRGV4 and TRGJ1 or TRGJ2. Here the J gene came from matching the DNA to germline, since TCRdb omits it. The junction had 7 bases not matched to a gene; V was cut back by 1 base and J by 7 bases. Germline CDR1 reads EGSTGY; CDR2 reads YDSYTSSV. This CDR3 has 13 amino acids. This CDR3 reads CATWDGGYYKKLF. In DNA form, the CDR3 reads TGTGCCACCTGGGATGGCGGGTACTATAAGAAACTCTTT.

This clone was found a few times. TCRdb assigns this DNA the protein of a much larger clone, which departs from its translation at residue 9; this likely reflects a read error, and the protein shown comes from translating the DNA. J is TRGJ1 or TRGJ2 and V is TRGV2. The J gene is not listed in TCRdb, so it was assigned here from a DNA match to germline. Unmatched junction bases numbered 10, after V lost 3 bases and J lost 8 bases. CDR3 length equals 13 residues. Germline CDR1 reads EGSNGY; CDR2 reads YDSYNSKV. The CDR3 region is CATWDCRYHKKLF. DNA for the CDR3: TGTGCCACCTGGGACTGTCGATATCATAAGAAACTCTTT.

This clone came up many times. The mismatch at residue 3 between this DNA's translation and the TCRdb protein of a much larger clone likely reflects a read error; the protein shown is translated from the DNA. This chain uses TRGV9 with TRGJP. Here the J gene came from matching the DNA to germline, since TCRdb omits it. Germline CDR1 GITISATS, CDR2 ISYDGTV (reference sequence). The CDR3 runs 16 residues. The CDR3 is CASWEAQELGKKIKVF. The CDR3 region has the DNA TGTGCCTCGTGGGAGGCTCAAGAGTTGGGCAAAAAAATCAAGGTATTT.